Following are 30 T cell receptor beta chains from one sample sequenced in a study of PD-L1 blockade in urothelial cancer. The method was immunoSEQ multiplex PCR; TCRdb's version includes in-frame clones alone and lacks a portion of them. This table has just over 35,000 clones, roughly a third appearing once. The specimen was tumor tissue, collected before atezolizumab (anti-PD-L1) treatment. These TCRs come from a man between 60 and 75 years old with urothelial cancer.

The genes are TRBV19 and TRBJ2-1, with 12 bases aligning to TRBD2. Germline values: CDR1 LNHDA, CDR2 SQIVND (reference sequence). The J segment lost 7 bases and the V segment lost 3 bases, leaving 10 bases of the junction unmatched. This CDR3 has 17 amino acids. The CDR3 loop reads CASSILPTSGRSNEQFF. The CDR3 bases are TGTGCCAGTAGTATCCTGCCTACTAGCGGGAGGTCAAATGAGCAGTTCTTC.

J is TRBJ2-7 and V is TRBV4-1; D gene unclear. The V gene's germline CDR1 is MGHRA and CDR2 YSYEKL. The CDR3 totals 14 residues. V gave up 0 bases and J gave up 2 bases, with 8 bases separating them. CDR3 nucleotide sequence: TGCGCCAGCAGCCAAGAGATAGGGACCTACGAGCAGTACTTC. As protein: CASSQEIGTYEQYF.

This clone appeared many times. The chain carries TRBV11-3 and TRBJ2-2; D is ambiguous. This CDR3 has 15 amino acids. Per the germline V gene, CDR1 is SGHNT and CDR2 is YENEEA. Trimming took 7 bases from V and 2 from J, leaving 14 bases between them. CDR3 in amino acids: CASTLTLGNTGELFF. CDR3 DNA sequence: TGTGCCAGCACCCTTACCCTTGGTAACACCGGGGAGCTGTTTTTT.

This chain links TRBV19 with TRBJ1-4, with D possibly being TRBD1 (6 bases). The CDR3 consists of 12 residues. V shed 4 bases and J shed 9 bases, with 9 bases lying between them. Germline assignment: CDR1 LNHDA and CDR2 SQIVND (reference sequence). The CDR3 region is CASSTDRKKLFF. The CDR3, as DNA: TGTGCCAGTAGTACAGACAGGAAAAAACTGTTTTTT.

This rearrangement joins TRBV28 to TRBJ1-2; 8 nucleotides match TRBD1. V lost 4 bases to trimming and J lost 5 bases; unmatched junction nucleotides: 9. The CDR3 length is 15 residues. Per germline, CDR1 MDHEN and CDR2 SYDVKM. DNA for the CDR3: TGTGCCAGCAGTTCCTCCGGGACAGGCCCTTATGGCTACACCTTC. It translates to CASSSSGTGPYGYTF.

This clone was seen more than once but under ten times. V is TRBV28 and J is TRBJ1-2, with 8 bases fitting TRBD1. Per germline, CDR1 MDHEN and CDR2 SYDVKM. The CDR3 spans 14 residues. J was trimmed by 8 bases and V by 5 bases; bases with no gene match: 10. In DNA form, the CDR3 reads TGTGCCAGCAGTCACTCAGGGGGCGGTTTGGGCTACACCTTC. Translating gives CASSHSGGGLGYTF.

A few counts support this clone. This rearrangement joins TRBV6-8 to TRBJ1-1; D gene uncertain. CDR3 length: 12 amino acids. Trimming cost V 7 bases and J 5 bases, with 11 bases left between them. Per germline, CDR1 MNHGY and CDR2 SAAAGT. The CDR3 here is CASILDGTEAFF. CDR3 in DNA: TGTGCCAGCATCCTTGACGGGACTGAAGCTTTCTTT.

The chain links TRBV30 to TRBJ1-4; D gene ambiguous. Trimming left V 1 base short and J 5 bases short, with 11 bases between. CDR3 length equals 14 residues. The germline CDR1 and CDR2 sequences are GTSNPN and SVGIG (reference sequence). For the CDR3, the DNA is TGTGCCTGGAGTGACGGTCTCTCGAATGAAAAACTGTTTTTT. It encodes CAWSDGLSNEKLFF.

There are a few counts of this clone. The chain carries TRBV10-3 and TRBJ2-1; 9 bases agree with TRBD2. V shed 10 bases, J shed 4 bases, and the junction held 11 bases outside the gene matches. The CDR3 covers 15 residues. CDR1 and CDR2 from the germline V gene are ENHRY and SYGVKD. CDR3 nucleotides: TGTGCCAGCCCTGGGCGGGAGGGGACATACAATGAGCAGTTCTTC. Amino acid sequence: CASPGREGTYNEQFF.

The chain joins TRBV1 to TRBJ2-1; TRBD2, the table's D call, lacks a check against the DNA. TRBV1 is recorded as a pseudogene. This CDR3 region has 15 residues. The DNA for the CDR3 is TGCGCCAGCAGCCAAGACGGGGCTAGCGGAGAGCGGCAGTTCTTC. Protein product: CASSQDGASGERQFF.

The J gene is TRBJ1-5, the V gene TRBV19, with TRBD1 matching 11 bases. Germline CDR1 LNHDA, CDR2 SQIVND (reference sequence). Unmatched junction bases numbered 8, after V lost 0 bases and J lost 4 bases. This CDR3 has 18 amino acids. CDR3 sequence: CASSIDPRGQGANQPQHF. In nucleotides, the CDR3 is TGTGCCAGTAGTATAGACCCCCGCGGACAGGGGGCGAATCAGCCCCAGCATTTT.

This clone has only a few counts. This chain connects TRBV14 to TRBJ1-2; 9 bases match TRBD1. V lost 4 bases to trimming and J lost 4 bases; unmatched junction nucleotides: 1. From germline, CDR1 is SGHDN and CDR2 FVKESK. The CDR3 has 13 residues. CDR3 bases: TGTGCCAGCAGCCGGGACAGGGCCTATGGCTACACCTTC. Its protein is CASSRDRAYGYTF.

This clone has only a few counts. V usage is TRBV28 and J usage is TRBJ1-1, with 7 bases fitting TRBD1. V lost 6 bases, J lost 1 base, and 14 bases stayed unmatched. This CDR3 contains 17 residues. Germline V gene sequence: CDR1 MDHEN, CDR2 SYDVKM. The CDR3 DNA follows: TGTGCCAGCAGGGCCACTACAGGGGAAACGGGGAACACTGAAGCTTTCTTT. It codes for CASRATTGETGNTEAFF.

This clone was picked up a small number of times. The V call is TRBV11-3, the J call TRBJ2-1; 14 bases match TRBD2. Germline V lookup: CDR1 SGHNT, CDR2 YENEEA. The CDR3 is made up of 20 amino acids. J gave up 7 bases and V 1 base, and 15 bases lay outside the gene matches. CDR3 amino acids: CASSLGQGLRLAGGGNEQFF. CDR3 DNA: TGTGCCAGCAGCTTAGGTCAAGGGTTACGACTAGCGGGAGGGGGGAATGAGCAGTTCTTC.

The chain couples TRBV19 to TRBJ1-5; no clear D gene. Germline V gene data show CDR1 as LNHDA and CDR2 as SQIVND (reference sequence). The CDR3 is 13 residues long. V was pared by 8 bases and J by 6 bases, with 14 bases between. CDR3 region: CASSLGLGQPQHF. The DNA for the CDR3 is TGTGCCAGTTCCCTAGGTTTAGGTCAGCCCCAGCATTTT. The full variable domain, rest sourced from reference TRBV19 and TRBJ1-5, is DGGITQSPKYLFRKEGQNVTLSCEQNLNHDAMYWYRQDPGQGLRLIYYSQIVNDFQKGDIAEGYSVSREKKESFPLTVTSAQKNPTAFYLCASSLGLGQPQHFGDGTRLSIL.

The rearrangement links TRBV6-8 to TRBJ1-4, with a possible D match to TRBD1 (6 bases). CDR1 and CDR2 (germline): MNHGY, SAAAGT. The ends were cut back, 5 bases at V and 5 bases at J, with 15 bases in the middle. CDR3 size: 15 residues. CDR3 protein: CASSLTLGGNEKLFF. The DNA for the CDR3 is TGTGCCAGCAGTCTCACCTTGGGGGGCAATGAAAAACTGTTTTTT.

CDR3 region: CASSTLKNGNYGYTF. The CDR3 DNA reads TGTGCCAGTAGTACTCTGAAGAACGGGAACTATGGCTACACCTTC. This rearrangement joins TRBV19 to TRBJ1-2; D is unclear. The CDR3 extends over 15 amino acids. Germline V gene lookup returns CDR1 LNHDA and CDR2 SQIVND (reference sequence). Trimming left V 4 bases short and J 2 bases short, with 14 bases between. The full variable domain, rest sourced from reference TRBV19 and TRBJ1-2, is DGGITQSPKYLFRKEGQNVTLSCEQNLNHDAMYWYRQDPGQGLRLIYYSQIVNDFQKGDIAEGYSVSREKKESFPLTVTSAQKNPTAFYLCASSTLKNGNYGYTFGSGTRLTVV.

This sequence joins TRBV19 and TRBJ2-1, with 11 nucleotides matching TRBD2. This CDR3 spans 18 amino acids. Germline trimming cut 3 bases from V and 7 bases from J; bases unmatched to any gene: 14. Germline V gene lookup returns CDR1 LNHDA and CDR2 SQIVND (reference sequence). The CDR3 nucleotides are TGTGCCAGTAGTATTAGCGGGAGGGCGAACGGGAAAAGGAATGAGCAGTTCTTC. Protein: CASSISGRANGKRNEQFF.

The chain recombines TRBV30 with TRBJ1-4; 7 nucleotides agree with TRBD1. V trimming: 7 bases; J trimming: 5 bases; junction bases outside the gene matches: 7. Germline CDR1 and CDR2: GTSNPN and SVGIG (reference sequence). CDR3 size: 13 residues. CDR3 in amino acids: CASLAGGNEKLFF. CDR3 coding DNA: TGTGCCTCCCTGGCAGGGGGGAATGAAAAACTGTTTTTT.

This sequence joins TRBV18 and TRBJ1-1; D call uncertain. The germline CDR1 and CDR2 sequences are KGHSH and LQKENI. Trimming left V 2 bases short and J 1 base short, with 11 bases between. There are 15 residues in the CDR3. This CDR3 reads CASSPVGRGNTEAFF. The DNA of the CDR3 is TGTGCCAGCTCACCAGTAGGACGGGGGAACACTGAAGCTTTCTTT. Drawing the rest from reference TRBV18 and TRBJ1-1, the complete variable domain is NAGVMQNPRHLVRRRGQEARLRCSPMKGHSHVYWYRQLPEEGLKFMVYLQKENIIDESGMPKERFSAEFPKEGPSILRIQQVVRGDSAAYFCASSPVGRGNTEAFFGQGTRLTVV.

The table lists this clone with a few counts. This chain links TRBV19 with TRBJ1-5; TRBD1 agrees at 10 bases. The CDR3 is made up of 16 amino acids. J was trimmed by 3 bases and V by 5 bases; bases with no gene match: 7. Per germline, CDR1 LNHDA and CDR2 SQIVND (reference sequence). The DNA of the CDR3 is TGTGCCAGTAGTCCTCGGGACAGGGGCTCCAATCAGCCCCAGCATTTT. Residues: CASSPRDRGSNQPQHF.

This clone was found many times. The gene calls are TRBV6-8 and TRBJ2-2; 7 bases line up with TRBD1. The CDR3 spans 15 residues. Germline CDR1 reads MNHGY; CDR2 reads SAAAGT. The V and J ends lost 6 bases and 5 bases, in that order; junction bases with no gene match: 9. The CDR3 spells CASRLTGQKTGELFF. DNA of the CDR3: TGTGCCAGCAGATTGACAGGGCAGAAAACCGGGGAGCTGTTTTTT.

The chain has TRBV10-3 and TRBJ1-3; D unclear. Germline V gives CDR1 ENHRY, CDR2 SYGVKD. The V gene lost 1 base and the J gene lost 11 bases, with 9 bases spanning the gap. There are 12 residues in the CDR3. CDR3 bases: TGTGCCATCAGTGAGTTAGAAGGCGCCATATATTTT. Translating gives CAISELEGAIYF.

This chain joins TRBV30 and TRBJ2-3, with 13 bases identical to TRBD2. Germline V gene lookup returns CDR1 GTSNPN and CDR2 SVGIG (reference sequence). Trimming removed 5 bases from V and 10 bases from J; junction bases left unmatched: 3. This CDR3 contains 12 residues. The CDR3 DNA reads TGTGCCTGGGGACTAGCGGGAGCTGCGCAGTATTTT. Translated, it gives CAWGLAGAAQYF.

This clone was counted between two and nine times. This chain joins TRBV23-1 and TRBJ1-2; the match to TRBD1 covers 7 bases. TRBV23-1 is sorted into the ORF group, with uncertain function. Losses at the gene ends were 7 bases for V and 4 bases for J; bases not matched to a gene: 30. This CDR3 spans 21 amino acids. The chain's CDR3 is CASIQPAAPRGENIGGYGYTF. In nucleotides, the CDR3 is TGCGCCAGCATCCAACCCGCCGCCCCCAGGGGGGAAAACATTGGAGGCTATGGCTACACCTTC.

The chain has TRBV9 and TRBJ1-1, with a weak D call TRBD1 (6 bases). Germline V gives CDR1 SGDLS, CDR2 YYNGEE. This CDR3 is 14 amino acids long. Trimming stripped 2 bases from V and 0 bases from J, with 8 bases between. The DNA of the CDR3 is TGTGCCAGCAGCGTGACAGGCCTGAACACTGAAGCTTTCTTT. Encoded protein: CASSVTGLNTEAFF. Filled out from reference TRBV9 and TRBJ1-1, the complete variable domain reads DSGVTQTPKHLITATGQRVTLRCSPRSGDLSVYWYQQSLDQGLQFLIQYYNGEERAKGNILERFSAQQFPDLHSELNLSSLELGDSALYFCASSVTGLNTEAFFGQGTRLTVV.

A few counts support this clone. This rearrangement joins TRBV11-1 to TRBJ1-4; 9 bases agree with TRBD1. CDR3 length: 14 amino acids. CDR1 and CDR2 from the germline V gene are SGHAT and FQDESV (reference sequence). Trimming at V came to 7 bases and at J to 4 bases, leaving 4 bases not matched to a gene. CDR3 in DNA: TGTGCCAGCACCCGGACAGGGGATAATGAAAAACTGTTTTTT. Protein sequence: CASTRTGDNEKLFF.

This chain links TRBV5-1 with TRBJ1-1; D call uncertain. V was trimmed by 2 bases and J by 0 bases, leaving 14 bases between them. There are 16 residues in the CDR3. Germline V CDR1 and CDR2: SGHRS, YFSETQ. The CDR3 region has the DNA TGCGCCAGCAGCTTATACATGGGAGGGATGAACACTGAAGCTTTCTTT. This encodes CASSLYMGGMNTEAFF.

The rearrangement joins TRBV30 to TRBJ1-2; perhaps TRBD1 as D (6 bases). The CDR3 consists of 14 residues. V gave up 0 bases and J gave up 6 bases, with 14 bases separating them. Germline V gene lookup returns CDR1 GTSNPN and CDR2 SVGIG (reference sequence). CDR3 in amino acids: CAWSVQGAVNGYTF. CDR3 DNA sequence: TGTGCCTGGAGTGTACAGGGCGCGGTGAATGGCTACACCTTC.

This chain connects TRBV5-1 to TRBJ1-1; 10 nucleotides align to TRBD1. Germline CDR1 is SGHRS and CDR2 is YFSETQ. The CDR3 runs 15 residues. After removal of 0 bases from V and 1 base from J, the junction contained 0 bases not matched to a gene. The CDR3 here is CASSLGQGANTEAFF. CDR3 DNA sequence: TGCGCCAGCAGCTTGGGACAGGGGGCGAACACTGAAGCTTTCTTT. The full variable domain, rest sourced from reference TRBV5-1 and TRBJ1-1, is KAGVTQTPRYLIKTRGQQVTLSCSPISGHRSVSWYQQTPGQGLQFLFEYFSETQRNKGNFPGRFSGRQFSNSRSEMNVSTLELGDSALYLCASSLGQGANTEAFFGQGTRLTVV.